Listed below are T cell receptor beta chains from one sample, sequenced in a study of cytomegalovirus exposure and HLA in healthy donors. Clones were sequenced by immunoSEQ multiplex PCR, and TCRdb holds only the in-frame ones, with some missing. The repertoire holds roughly 120,000 clones, around three quarters seen once, with roughly 13% in the top ten. Sequencing was carried out using PBMCs. Receptor source: a woman aged 35 to 49 in good health and CMV-seropositive. Each CDR3 is given without its conserved first and last residue. Each record gives: V gene, CDR3 protein.

TRBV5-6 ASSLGAGGSNGELF
TRBV15 ATSRRSGQNYGYT
TRBV30 AWSGSATMSGTQY
TRBV10-1 ARLTGTTDTQY
TRBV7-8 ASSLDGTGAGNTIY
TRBV18 ASRKLTGLGMNTEAF
TRBV6-4 ASSPWADEAF
TRBV5-4 ASSLSGTRDYEQY
TRBV27 ASRPKTGGHTDTQY
TRBV7-8 ASSVRGPRDEAF
TRBV2 ASKATFGLSYEQY
TRBV11-2 ASSLDRVREQY
TRBV28 ASSTTRSVYEQY
TRBV6-6 ASRSGMGRYTQY
TRBV11-2 ASSLIRRTSGNNEQF
TRBV28 ASSSTGLYEQY
TRBV14 ASSYTGGESGEQY
TRBV28 ASSTIGLAGVGETQY
TRBV9 ASSVGDKETQY
TRBV5-6 ASRGNGGTGGNS
TRBV4-1 ASSQGGTSGSLTYEQY
TRBV27 ASSLNGSPLH
TRBV13 ASSHTTVYREDYGYT
TRBV5-1 ASSLGLAGAAETQY
TRBV4-1 ASSRQTGTAPEQY
TRBV7-9 ASSSRGSSYEQY
TRBV2 ASSGQEYTEAF
TRBV30 AWSVNSQETQY
TRBV19 ATRYEAASSGNTIY
TRBV5-1 ASSLVGGRDSPLH
TRBV18 ASSPRGGRETHEQY
TRBV7-3 ASSLVVGGDTQY
TRBV28 ASSGGQGWNQPQH
TRBV10-2 ASSPGQYEQY
TRBV21-1 AGSKVWPYDRASFGYT
TRBV28 ASSSSTGAYEQY
TRBV14 ASSQRTGAYEQY
TRBV6-1 ASRGLALSSYEQY
TRBV28 ASSLTGNKNIQY
TRBV5-6 ASSLRQTGTDTQY
TRBV28 ATAAGGPVEQY
TRBV18 ASSSDRDIGYT
TRBV18 ASSPQARAYEQY
TRBV6-4 ASSDIGSTDTQY
TRBV6-4 ASSVGRGGPGKLF
TRBV6-1 ASRRENNSPLH
TRBV19 ASTRSPQGKRDEAF
TRBV9 ASSATGEKGEKLF
TRBV27 ASSQRTSGHYEQY
TRBV7-2 ASSLYPGELF